This T cell receptor (beta chain) was captured by sequencing in a study of blood T cell repertoires in COVID-19. Generated by immunoSEQ multiplex PCR, the TCRdb table keeps only in-frame clones and is missing some. Of more than 250,000 clones detected, approximately 82% appear once; the ten largest clones hold about 1.2%. Input material: peripheral blood. This clonotype was sampled from a woman between 45 and 65 years old with acute or convalescent COVID-19.

In nucleotides, the CDR3 is TGCGCCAGCAGCCAAAGGAGGACCGGGGAGCTGTTTTTT. Translating it yields CASSQRRTGELFF. The V gene is TRBV4-3, the J gene TRBJ2-2; TRBD2 might be the D (5 bases). V lost 2 bases and J lost 5, with 6 bases in between. This CDR3 region has 13 residues. CDR1 and CDR2 (germline): LGHNA, YSLEER.